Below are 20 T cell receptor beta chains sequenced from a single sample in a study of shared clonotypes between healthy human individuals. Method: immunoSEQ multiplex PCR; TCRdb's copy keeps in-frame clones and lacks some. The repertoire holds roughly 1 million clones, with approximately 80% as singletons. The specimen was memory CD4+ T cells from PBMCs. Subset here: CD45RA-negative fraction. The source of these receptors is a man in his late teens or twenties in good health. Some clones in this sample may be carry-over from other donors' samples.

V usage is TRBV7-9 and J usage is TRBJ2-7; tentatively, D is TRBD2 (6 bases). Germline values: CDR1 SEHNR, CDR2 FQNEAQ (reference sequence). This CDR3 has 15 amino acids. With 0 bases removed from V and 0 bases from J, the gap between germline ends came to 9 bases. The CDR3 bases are TGTGCCAGCAGCTTAGCGTGGGGGGTCTCCTACGAGCAGTACTTC. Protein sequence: CASSLAWGVSYEQYF.

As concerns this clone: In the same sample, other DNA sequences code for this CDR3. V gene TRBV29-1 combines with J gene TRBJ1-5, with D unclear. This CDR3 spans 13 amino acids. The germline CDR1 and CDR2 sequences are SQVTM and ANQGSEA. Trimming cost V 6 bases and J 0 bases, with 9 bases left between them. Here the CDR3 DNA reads TGCAGCGTAGCCGGAGATAGCAATCAGCCCCAGCATTTT. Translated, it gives CSVAGDSNQPQHF.

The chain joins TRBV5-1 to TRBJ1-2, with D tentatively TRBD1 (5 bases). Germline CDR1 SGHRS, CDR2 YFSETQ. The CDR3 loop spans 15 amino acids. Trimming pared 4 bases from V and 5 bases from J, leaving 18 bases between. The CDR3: CASSLDGTQAYGYTF. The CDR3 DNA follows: TGCGCCAGCAGCCTTGATGGGACTCAGGCTTATGGCTACACCTTC.

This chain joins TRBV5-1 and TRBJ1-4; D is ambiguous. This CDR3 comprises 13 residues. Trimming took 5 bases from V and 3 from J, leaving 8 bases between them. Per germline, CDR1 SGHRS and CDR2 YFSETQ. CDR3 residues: CASRADPNEKLFF. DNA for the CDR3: TGCGCCAGCAGAGCGGACCCTAATGAAAAACTGTTTTTT.

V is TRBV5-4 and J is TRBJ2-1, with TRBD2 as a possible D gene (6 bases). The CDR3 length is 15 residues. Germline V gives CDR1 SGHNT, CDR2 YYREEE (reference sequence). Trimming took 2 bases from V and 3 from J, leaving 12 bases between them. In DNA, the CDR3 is TGTGCCAGCAGCTTTCAAAGCGGGTTCTACAATGAGCAGTTCTTC. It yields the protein CASSFQSGFYNEQFF.

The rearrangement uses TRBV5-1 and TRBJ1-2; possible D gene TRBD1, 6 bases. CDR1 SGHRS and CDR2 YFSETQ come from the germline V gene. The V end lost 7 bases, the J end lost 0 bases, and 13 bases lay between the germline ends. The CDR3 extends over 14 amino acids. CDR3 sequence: CASVGAAPNYGYTF. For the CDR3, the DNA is TGCGCCAGCGTGGGGGCAGCGCCTAACTATGGCTACACCTTC.

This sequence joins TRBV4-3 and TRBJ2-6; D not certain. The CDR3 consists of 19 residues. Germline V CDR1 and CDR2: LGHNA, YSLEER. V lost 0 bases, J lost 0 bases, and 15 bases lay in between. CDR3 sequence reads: CASSQERPSISSGANVLTF. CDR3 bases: TGCGCCAGCAGCCAAGAGAGGCCATCTATAAGCTCTGGGGCCAACGTCCTGACTTTC.

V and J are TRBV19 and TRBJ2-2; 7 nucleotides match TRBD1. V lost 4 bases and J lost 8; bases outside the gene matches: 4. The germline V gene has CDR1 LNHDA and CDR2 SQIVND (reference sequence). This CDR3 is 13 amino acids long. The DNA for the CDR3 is TGTGCCAGTAGTACCCCAGGGGGAGGGGAGCTGTTTTTT. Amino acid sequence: CASSTPGGGELFF.

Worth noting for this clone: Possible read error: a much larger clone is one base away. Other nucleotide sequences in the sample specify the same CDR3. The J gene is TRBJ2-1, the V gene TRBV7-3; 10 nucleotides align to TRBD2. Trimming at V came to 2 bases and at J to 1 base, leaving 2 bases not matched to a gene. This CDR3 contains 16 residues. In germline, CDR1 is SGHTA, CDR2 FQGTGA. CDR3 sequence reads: CASSLASGSSYNEQFF. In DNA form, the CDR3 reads TGTGCCAGCAGCTTAGCTAGCGGGAGTTCCTACAATGAGCAGTTCTTC.

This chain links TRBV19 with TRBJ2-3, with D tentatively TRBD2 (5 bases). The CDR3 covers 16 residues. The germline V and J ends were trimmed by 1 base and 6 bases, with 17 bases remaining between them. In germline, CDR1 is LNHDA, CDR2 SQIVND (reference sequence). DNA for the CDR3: TGTGCCAGTAGTATAGGGTGGAGGCCCCCGCGGGATACGCAGTATTTT. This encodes CASSIGWRPPRDTQYF.

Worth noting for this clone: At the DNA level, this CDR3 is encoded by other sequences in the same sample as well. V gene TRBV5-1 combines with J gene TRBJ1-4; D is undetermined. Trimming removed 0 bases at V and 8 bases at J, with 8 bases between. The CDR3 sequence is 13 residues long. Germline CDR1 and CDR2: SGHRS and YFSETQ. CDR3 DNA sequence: TGCGCCAGCAGCTTGGGGAGTGGAGAAAAACTGTTTTTT. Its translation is CASSLGSGEKLFF. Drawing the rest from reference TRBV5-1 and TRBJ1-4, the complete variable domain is KAGVTQTPRYLIKTRGQQVTLSCSPISGHRSVSWYQQTPGQGLQFLFEYFSETQRNKGNFPGRFSGRQFSNSRSEMNVSTLELGDSALYLCASSLGSGEKLFFGSGTQLSVL.

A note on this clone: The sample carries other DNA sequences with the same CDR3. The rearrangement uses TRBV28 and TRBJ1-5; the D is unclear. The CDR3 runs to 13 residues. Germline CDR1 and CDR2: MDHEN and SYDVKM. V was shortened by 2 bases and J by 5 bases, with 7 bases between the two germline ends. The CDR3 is CASSLKGYQPQHF. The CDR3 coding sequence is TGTGCCAGCAGTTTAAAGGGCTATCAGCCCCAGCATTTT.

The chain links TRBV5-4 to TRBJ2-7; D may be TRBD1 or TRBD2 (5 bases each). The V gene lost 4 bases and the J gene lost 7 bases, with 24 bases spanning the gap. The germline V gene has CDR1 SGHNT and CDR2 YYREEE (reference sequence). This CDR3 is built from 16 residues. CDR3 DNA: TGTGCCAGCAGCAGGGGTGGGACCCGATCTTCAGGAGAGCAGTACTTC. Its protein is CASSRGGTRSSGEQYF.

The CDR3 DNA sequence: TGTGCCAGCAGATTTGGGACAGGGAGTGGCTATGGCTACACCTTC. Translated, it gives CASRFGTGSGYGYTF. The genes are TRBV5-4 and TRBJ1-2; TRBD1 aligns across 9 bases. The trim removed 5 bases at V and 4 bases at J, leaving 9 bases unmatched. Germline V lookup: CDR1 SGHNT, CDR2 YYREEE (reference sequence). The CDR3 sequence is 15 residues long. Full variable domain (remainder filled in from reference TRBV5-4 and TRBJ1-2): ETGVTQSPTHLIKTRGQQVTLRCSSQSGHNTVSWYQQALGQGPQFIFQYYREEENGRGNFPPRFSGLQFPNYSSELNVNALELDDSALYLCASRFGTGSGYGYTFGSGTRLTVV.

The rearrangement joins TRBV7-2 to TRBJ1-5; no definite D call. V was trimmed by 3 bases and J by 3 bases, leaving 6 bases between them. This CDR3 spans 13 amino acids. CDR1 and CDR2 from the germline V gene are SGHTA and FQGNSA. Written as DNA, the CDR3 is TGTGCCAGCAGCTTGGGGTTCAATCAGCCCCAGCATTTT. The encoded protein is CASSLGFNQPQHF.

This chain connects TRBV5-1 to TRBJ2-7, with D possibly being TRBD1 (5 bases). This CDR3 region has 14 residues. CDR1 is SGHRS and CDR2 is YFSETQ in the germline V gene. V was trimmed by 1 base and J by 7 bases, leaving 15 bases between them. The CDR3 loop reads CASSLYAGSWEQYF. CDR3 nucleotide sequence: TGCGCCAGCAGCTTGTACGCAGGGTCTTGGGAGCAGTACTTC. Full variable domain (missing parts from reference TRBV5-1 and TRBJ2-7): KAGVTQTPRYLIKTRGQQVTLSCSPISGHRSVSWYQQTPGQGLQFLFEYFSETQRNKGNFPGRFSGRQFSNSRSEMNVSTLELGDSALYLCASSLYAGSWEQYFGPGTRLTVT.

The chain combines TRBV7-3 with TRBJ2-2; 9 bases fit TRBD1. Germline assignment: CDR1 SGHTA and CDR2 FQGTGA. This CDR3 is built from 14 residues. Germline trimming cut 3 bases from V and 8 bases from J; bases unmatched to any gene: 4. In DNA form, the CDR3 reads TGTGCCAGCAGCTTGGGACAGGGTAATGGGGAGCTGTTTTTT. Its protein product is CASSLGQGNGELFF.

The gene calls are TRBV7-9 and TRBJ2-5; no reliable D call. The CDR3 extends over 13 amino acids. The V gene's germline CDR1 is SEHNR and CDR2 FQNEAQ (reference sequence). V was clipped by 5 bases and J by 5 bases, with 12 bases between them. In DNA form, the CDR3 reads TGTGCCAGCAGCCCATTCCATGGGGAGACCCAGTACTTC. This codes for CASSPFHGETQYF.

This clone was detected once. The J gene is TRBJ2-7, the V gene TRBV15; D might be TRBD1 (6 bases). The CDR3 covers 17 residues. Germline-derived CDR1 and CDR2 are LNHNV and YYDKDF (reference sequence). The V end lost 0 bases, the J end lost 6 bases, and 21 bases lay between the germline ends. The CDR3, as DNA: TGTGCCACCAGCAGAGAGTTTCCAGGGGTGAAGGGGCTCGAGCAGTACTTC. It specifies CATSREFPGVKGLEQYF.

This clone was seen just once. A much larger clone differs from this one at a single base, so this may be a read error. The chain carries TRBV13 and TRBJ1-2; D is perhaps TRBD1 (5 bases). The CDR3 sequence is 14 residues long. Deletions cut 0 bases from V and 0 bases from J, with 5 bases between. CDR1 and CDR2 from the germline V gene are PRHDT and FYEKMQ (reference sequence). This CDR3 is CASSLGGPNYGYTF. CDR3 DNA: TGTGCCAGCAGCTTAGGGGGGCCTAACTATGGCTACACCTTC.